This TCR beta chain is from a study of blood T cell repertoires in COVID-19. The CDR3 contains 13 residues. V lost 4 bases, J lost 4 bases, and 12 bases lay in between. CDR1 and CDR2 (germline): SGHRS, YFSETQ. This clone was picked up a small number of times. The table came from immunoSEQ multiplex PCR; TCRdb's copy has only in-frame clones and leaves some out. Among 200,000 or so clones listed, roughly nine tenths were seen once. This rearrangement joins TRBV5-1 to TRBJ2-7; D perhaps matches TRBD1 (6 bases). This TCR was sampled from a woman younger than 35 in a cohort exposed to, infected with or recovered from COVID-19 (not recorded which). What was sequenced was PBMCs or T cells enriched from blood (not recorded which). CDR3 coding DNA: TGCGCCAGCAGCGAAGGGGGTTGGTACGAGCAGTACTTC. Translating it yields CASSEGGWYEQYF.